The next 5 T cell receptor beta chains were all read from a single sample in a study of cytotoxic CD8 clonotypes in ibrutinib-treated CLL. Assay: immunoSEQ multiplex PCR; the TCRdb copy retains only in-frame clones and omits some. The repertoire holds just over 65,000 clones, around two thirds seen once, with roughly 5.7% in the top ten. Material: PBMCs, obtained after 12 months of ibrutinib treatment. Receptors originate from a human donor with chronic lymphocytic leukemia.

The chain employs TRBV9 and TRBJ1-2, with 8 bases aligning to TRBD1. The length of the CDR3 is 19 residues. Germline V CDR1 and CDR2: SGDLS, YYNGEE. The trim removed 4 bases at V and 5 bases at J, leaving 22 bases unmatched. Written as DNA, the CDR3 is TGTGCCAGCAGCCGGGGTCCGAACCGGGCAGGGGGCCCATTTTATGGCTACACCTTC. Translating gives CASSRGPNRAGGPFYGYTF.

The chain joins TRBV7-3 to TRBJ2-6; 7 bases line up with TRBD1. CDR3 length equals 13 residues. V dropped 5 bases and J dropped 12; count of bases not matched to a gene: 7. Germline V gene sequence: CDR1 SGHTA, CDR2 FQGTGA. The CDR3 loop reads CASSETGSVVLTF. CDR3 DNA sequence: TGTGCCAGCAGCGAGACAGGGTCCGTCGTCCTGACTTTC.

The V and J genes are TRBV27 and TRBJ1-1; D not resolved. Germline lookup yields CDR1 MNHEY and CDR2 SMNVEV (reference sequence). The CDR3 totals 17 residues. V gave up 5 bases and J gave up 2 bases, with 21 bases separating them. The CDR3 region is CASSLTPNTISNTEAFF. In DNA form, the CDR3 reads TGTGCCAGCAGTCTCACCCCTAACACCATTTCTAACACTGAAGCTTTCTTT.

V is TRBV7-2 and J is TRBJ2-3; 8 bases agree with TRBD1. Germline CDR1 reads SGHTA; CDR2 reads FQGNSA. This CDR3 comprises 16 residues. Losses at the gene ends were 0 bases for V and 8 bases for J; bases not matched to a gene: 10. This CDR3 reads CASSLAPTGVKSTQYF. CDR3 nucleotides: TGTGCCAGCAGCTTAGCCCCGACAGGGGTAAAGAGTACGCAGTATTTT.

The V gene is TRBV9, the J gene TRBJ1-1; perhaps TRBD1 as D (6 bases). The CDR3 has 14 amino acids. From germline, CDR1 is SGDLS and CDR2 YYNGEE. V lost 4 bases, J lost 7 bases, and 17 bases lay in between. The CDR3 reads CASSTGQPLNEAFF. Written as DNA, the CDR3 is TGTGCCAGCAGCACCGGACAGCCTCTTAATGAAGCTTTCTTT.